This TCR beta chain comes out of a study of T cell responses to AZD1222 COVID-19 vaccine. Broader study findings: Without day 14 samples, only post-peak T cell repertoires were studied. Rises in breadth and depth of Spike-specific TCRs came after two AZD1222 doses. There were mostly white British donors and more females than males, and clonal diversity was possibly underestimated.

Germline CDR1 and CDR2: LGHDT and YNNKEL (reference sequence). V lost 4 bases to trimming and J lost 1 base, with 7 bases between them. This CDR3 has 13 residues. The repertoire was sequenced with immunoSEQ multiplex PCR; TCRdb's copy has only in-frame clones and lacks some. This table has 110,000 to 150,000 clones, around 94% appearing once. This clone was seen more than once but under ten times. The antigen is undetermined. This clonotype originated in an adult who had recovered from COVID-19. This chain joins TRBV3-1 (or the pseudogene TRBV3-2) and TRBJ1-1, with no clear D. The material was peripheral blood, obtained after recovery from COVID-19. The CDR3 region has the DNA TGTGCCAGCAGCCGAACGGCGAACACTGAAGCTTTCTTT. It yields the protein CASSRTANTEAFF.